The 9 T cell receptor beta chains below were found in one sample sequenced in a study of T cells in Graves' hyperthyroidism and ophthalmopathy. Amplified regions were TCR beta CDR3 sequences from RNA transcripts. The TCR CDR3 first-round RT-PCR relied on the HTBI primer set. TCRdb independently ran MiXCR on the multiplex PCR reads; one entry per CDR3 protein. The sample holds fewer than 750,000 distinct CDR3 sequences, roughly 14% seen once. Sequenced sample: blood. The receptor set was obtained from a woman in her thirties or forties with Graves' ophthalmopathy.

This clonotype has ten or more counts. The chain recombines TRBV12-3 or TRBV12-4 with TRBJ1-2; D not resolved. The CDR3 covers 15 residues. V shed 5 bases and J shed 10 bases, with 23 bases lying between them. The CDR3 loop is CASSRDGPPKRDYTF. The CDR3 DNA is TGTGCCAGCAGTCGAGACGGTCCTCCCAAGCGCGACTACACCTTC.

The chain combines TRBV25-1 with TRBJ2-3, with TRBD2 as a possible D gene (5 bases). Germline V gene sequence: CDR1 MGHDK, CDR2 SYGVNS. V was pared by 10 bases and J by 1 base, with 18 bases between. CDR3 length: 15 residues. The CDR3 nucleotides read TGTGCCACCTCCGAGGAGGAAATCGGCACAGATACGCAGTATTTT. Its translation: CATSEEEIGTDTQYF.

This clonotype was picked up a small number of times. The rearrangement uses TRBV28 and TRBJ2-7; 8 bases align to TRBD2. The trim removed 2 bases at V and 3 bases at J, leaving 15 bases unmatched. The CDR3 is 18 residues long. Germline-derived CDR1 and CDR2 are MDHEN and SYDVKM. DNA of the CDR3: TGTGCCAGCAGTTTAAAACCACCCGGGCGGGGGGTACACTACGAGCAGTACTTC. It translates to CASSLKPPGRGVHYEQYF.

This clonotype was counted at least ten times. This chain connects TRBV4-1 to TRBJ1-1; D gene unclear. CDR3 size: 14 residues. V lost 4 bases to trimming and J lost 0 bases, with 9 bases between them. Germline loops: CDR1 MGHRA, CDR2 YSYEKL. The CDR3 region has the DNA TGCGCCAGCAGCCCCTCCCCCGTGAACACTGAAGCTTTCTTT. Translated, it gives CASSPSPVNTEAFF.

This clonotype was recorded a few times. The chain uses TRBV29-1 and TRBJ2-2, with D possibly being TRBD1 or TRBD2 (5 bases each). V lost 0 bases and J 1 base, leaving 18 bases between the germline ends. This CDR3 is built from 18 residues. Germline CDR1 SQVTM, CDR2 ANQGSEA. CDR3 coding DNA: TGCAGCGTTGAAGATGGGGGAAACCTCCGGGGGAACACCGGGGAGCTGTTTTTT. Protein: CSVEDGGNLRGNTGELFF.

V gene TRBV6-2 or TRBV6-3 combines with J gene TRBJ2-5; D tentatively fits TRBD1 or TRBD2 (5 bases each). Germline V gene lookup returns CDR1 MNHEY and CDR2 SVGEGT. V lost 4 bases and J 4 bases, leaving 7 bases between the germline ends. The CDR3 contains 12 residues. CDR3 residues: CASSSGTETQYF. The CDR3 DNA is TGTGCCAGCAGTTCCGGGACAGAGACCCAGTACTTC.

This clonotype occurred many times. This rearrangement joins TRBV6-5 to TRBJ1-1; D ambiguous. Germline lookup yields CDR1 MNHEY and CDR2 SVGAGI. V was cut by 7 bases and J by 1 base, with 10 bases left in between. This CDR3 spans 13 amino acids. The DNA for the CDR3 is TGTGCCAGCAAAGTCTCATCGAACACTGAAGCTTTCTTT. As protein: CASKVSSNTEAFF.

This clonotype was observed at least ten times. The chain uses TRBV6-2 or TRBV6-3 and TRBJ2-2; 8 positions match TRBD2. The V and J ends lost 7 bases and 3 bases, in that order; junction bases with no gene match: 4. Looked up from germline, CDR1 is MNHEY and CDR2 is SVGEGT. This CDR3 comprises 14 residues. CDR3 amino acids: CASTQAGDTGELFF. The CDR3 nucleotides read TGTGCCAGCACCCAAGCGGGAGACACCGGGGAGCTGTTTTTT.

This clonotype came up many times. The rearrangement joins TRBV9 to TRBJ2-7; the D gene is possibly TRBD2 (6 bases). The CDR3 extends over 14 amino acids. V lost 4 bases to trimming and J lost 1 base, with 12 bases between them. CDR1 SGDLS and CDR2 YYNGEE come from the germline V gene. The CDR3 loop reads CASSPGATSYEQYF. As DNA, the CDR3 is TGTGCCAGCAGCCCGGGAGCGACATCCTACGAGCAGTACTTC.